This entry is about one TCR beta chain. CD8+ and CD4+ T cells taken from blood had their TCR beta sequenced. Negative isolation yielded CD4+ and CD8+ T cells, and FACS enriched TEMRA cells. These data originate in a study of CD8 T cells in Susac syndrome. The CDR3 contains 14 residues. V was pared by 5 bases and J by 2 bases, with 9 bases between. CDR1 LGHDT and CDR2 YNNKEL come from the germline V gene (reference sequence). Random hexamers were used to reverse transcribe the RNA input (roughly 0.5 to 1 ug). The method of amplification for TCR beta CDR3 was immunoSEQ multiplex PCR, covering 54 Vbeta and 13 Jbeta. Each CDR3 protein gets one entry after TCRdb re-called the immunoSEQ multiplex PCR reads with MiXCR. Among around 150,000 distinct CDR3 sequences listed, approximately 93% were seen once.

The sequencing sample was made of CD4+ T cells from PBMCs. The genes are TRBV3-1 and TRBJ2-2, with D uncertain. The TCR sequence derives from a human donor with multiple sclerosis. The CDR3 reads CASSDIANTGELFF. DNA for the CDR3: TGTGCCAGCAGCGATATTGCTAACACCGGGGAGCTGTTTTTT.